The sequence of this T cell receptor beta chain was determined in a study of blood T cell repertoires in COVID-19. Looking at the study overall: The United States, Italy and Spain were the sources of the acute and convalescent COVID-19 samples. Sources were T cells, B-cell-depleted T cells, or PBMCs; the material itself was cDNA or gDNA.

There are 15 residues in the CDR3. Germline V gene lookup returns CDR1 SGHTA and CDR2 FQGTGA. The germline V and J ends were trimmed by 5 bases and 5 bases, with 18 bases remaining between them. The authors' processing: The assay estimated nucleated cells by amplifying reference gene primers. Using immunoSEQ multiplex PCR, the repertoire was profiled, and TCRdb retains in-frame clones only, with some absent. V and J calls and clone size come straight from that table; D and trimming were deduced from the DNA. The table includes tens of thousands of clones, around 83% detected once. The TCR comes from a woman aged 60-75 years with acute or convalescent COVID-19. The chain carries TRBV7-3 and TRBJ1-1; TRBD1 might be the D (5 bases). The sequencing input was peripheral blood. This chain's CDR3 is CASSQEAGRGTEAFF. In DNA, the CDR3 is TGTGCCAGCAGCCAGGAGGCAGGGCGGGGGACTGAAGCTTTCTTT.